These 21 T cell receptor beta chains were sequenced from one sample in a study of patients and donors after allogeneic stem cell transplantation. TCRdb called the RT-PCR reads again in MiXCR, with one record for every CDR3 protein. The table records roughly 960,000 distinct CDR3 sequences, approximately 18% of them present only once. Sequencing was carried out using blood, either unsorted or a sorted T cell fraction (not recorded which). These receptors all stem from a human donor who was either an allogeneic HSCT recipient or a stem cell or donor lymphocyte infusion donor (not recorded which). It is not recorded whose cells these are; they may come from a transplant donor.

This clonotype was detected only once. The chain uses TRBV30 and TRBJ2-7; no definite D call. Trimming removed 2 bases at V and 4 bases at J, with 6 bases between. The CDR3 runs 11 residues. Germline V gene lookup returns CDR1 GTSNPN and CDR2 SVGIG (reference sequence). The CDR3 loop reads CAWSSRYEQYF. The CDR3 region has the DNA TGTGCCTGGAGTTCCCGGTACGAGCAGTACTTC. The full variable domain, in which reference TRBV30 and TRBJ2-7 provide the parts outside the CDR3, is SQTIHQWPATLVQPVGSPLSLECTVEGTSNPNLYWYRQAAGRGLQLLFYSVGIGQISSEVPQNLSASRPQDRQFILSSKKLLLSDSGFYLCAWSSRYEQYFGPGTRLTVT.

The chain is built from TRBV11-2 and TRBJ1-2; TRBD1 matches at 9 bases. V lost 6 bases, J lost 8 bases, and 4 bases stayed unmatched. The CDR3 contains 12 residues. Germline lookup yields CDR1 SGHAT and CDR2 FQNNGV. CDR3 sequence reads: CASRRTGGGYTF. DNA of the CDR3: TGTGCCAGCAGGCGAACAGGGGGCGGCTACACCTTC.

This clonotype was observed a few times. The V gene is TRBV24-1, the J gene TRBJ2-1; 9 nucleotides match TRBD1. After removal of 5 bases from V and 6 bases from J, the junction contained 10 bases not matched to a gene. CDR1 and CDR2 (germline): KGHDR, SFDVKD. The length of the CDR3 is 16 residues. The CDR3: CATSGLQGARPNEQFF. The CDR3 coding sequence is TGTGCCACCAGTGGTTTACAGGGGGCGCGGCCCAATGAGCAGTTCTTC.

The chain recombines TRBV20-1 with TRBJ1-2; D ambiguous. Germline lookup yields CDR1 DFQATT and CDR2 SNEGSKA (reference sequence). This CDR3 contains 16 residues. Between the trimmed V and J ends, which lost 1 base and 1 base, there was a span of 16 bases. The CDR3 bases are TGCAGTGCTAGAGGAGGAGGGAGACCCATTAACTATGGCTACACCTTC. This translates into CSARGGGRPINYGYTF.

This clonotype was seen a few times. This chain links TRBV6-5 with TRBJ1-2, with D unresolved. Germline lookup yields CDR1 MNHEY and CDR2 SVGAGI. V lost 0 bases and J lost 3, with 5 bases in between. The CDR3 spans 13 residues. The CDR3 is CASSYSQYYGYTF. CDR3 coding DNA: TGTGCCAGCAGTTACTCCCAATACTATGGCTACACCTTC.

This clonotype appeared many times. The chain combines TRBV29-1 with TRBJ2-1, with 7 bases fitting TRBD2. The trim removed 2 bases at V and 6 bases at J, leaving 7 bases unmatched. The CDR3 extends over 14 amino acids. In germline, CDR1 is SQVTM, CDR2 ANQGSEA. The CDR3 DNA reads TGCAGCGTTGAACGAGTACTAGCGATCAATGAGCAGTTCTTC. It is translated as CSVERVLAINEQFF.

The chain has TRBV20-1 and TRBJ2-7; 9 nucleotides match TRBD2. This CDR3 spans 15 amino acids. CDR1 and CDR2 from the germline V gene are DFQATT and SNEGSKA (reference sequence). J was trimmed by 6 bases and V by 7 bases; bases with no gene match: 16. In DNA, the CDR3 is TGCAGTGGGAAGCGGGGGGATAAAACCTGGTCCGAGCAGTACTTC. Its translation: CSGKRGDKTWSEQYF.

This clonotype was counted only a few times. The CDR3 sequence: CSARRGGRTDTQYF. CDR3 bases: TGCAGTGCTCGGAGGGGCGGCCGGACAGATACGCAGTATTTT. This sequence joins TRBV20-1 and TRBJ2-3; possible D gene TRBD2, 6 bases. Per the germline V gene, CDR1 is DFQATT and CDR2 is SNEGSKA (reference sequence). The CDR3 totals 14 residues. V was cut by 5 bases and J by 3 bases, with 15 bases left in between.

This clonotype was found a few times. The V gene is TRBV5-5, the J gene TRBJ2-1, with 7 positions matching TRBD2. The CDR3 loop spans 14 amino acids. V lost 0 bases, J lost 9 bases, and 6 bases stayed unmatched. Germline CDR1 and CDR2: SGHKS and YYEKEE (reference sequence). The DNA of the CDR3 is TGTGCCAGCAGCTTGGCGGCTAGCGGTCTTGAGCAGTTCTTC. It is translated as CASSLAASGLEQFF.

This clonotype came up many times. The chain couples TRBV12-3 or TRBV12-4 to TRBJ2-5, with a tentative D call TRBD1 (5 bases). V dropped 1 base and J dropped 5 bases, with 11 bases sitting between them. The CDR3 covers 14 residues. The CDR3 spells CASSLVGAGETQYF. In DNA, the CDR3 is TGTGCCAGCAGTTTAGTAGGGGCCGGGGAGACCCAGTACTTC.

The chain joins TRBV5-1 to TRBJ2-2; 8 bases map to TRBD1. Germline loops: CDR1 SGHRS, CDR2 YFSETQ. The CDR3 has 15 amino acids. J gave up 4 bases and V 6 bases, and 8 bases lay outside the gene matches. In DNA, the CDR3 is TGCGCCAGCACCCGACAGGGGTCGGGCACCGGGGAGCTGTTTTTT. This translates into CASTRQGSGTGELFF.

The J gene is TRBJ2-7, the V gene TRBV6-1, with 11 nucleotides matching TRBD2. The CDR3 runs to 15 residues. Germline CDR1 MNHNS, CDR2 SASEGT. V lost 5 bases to trimming and J lost 1 base; unmatched junction nucleotides: 4. The CDR3 DNA sequence: TGTGCCAGCAGTCAGGGACTAGCGGCATCCTACGAGCAGTACTTC. Translating it yields CASSQGLAASYEQYF.

The rearrangement joins TRBV20-1 to TRBJ2-7; D tentatively fits TRBD1 or TRBD2 (5 bases each). The germline CDR1 and CDR2 sequences are DFQATT and SNEGSKA (reference sequence). V was shortened by 5 bases and J by 6 bases, with 20 bases between the two germline ends. The CDR3 loop spans 14 amino acids. For the CDR3, the DNA is TGCAGTGCTGACCCACTAATTCGGGGCTCCGAGCAGTACTTC. It specifies CSADPLIRGSEQYF.

This clonotype was seen more than once but under ten times. The chain combines TRBV4-2 with TRBJ2-6; D is uncertain. V was pared by 4 bases and J by 0 bases, with 10 bases between. Germline loops: CDR1 LGHNA, CDR2 YNFKEQ. There are 16 residues in the CDR3. CDR3 residues: CASSREQSSGANVLTF. Here the CDR3 DNA reads TGTGCCAGCAGCCGAGAACAGAGCTCTGGGGCCAACGTCCTGACTTTC.

The CDR3 sequence is CASSRTPGILGNTIYF. DNA for the CDR3: TGTGCCAGCAGCAGGACACCCGGGATTTTGGGAAACACCATATATTTT. The V gene is TRBV6-1, the J gene TRBJ1-3, with D maybe TRBD1 (5 bases). Germline V gene data show CDR1 as MNHNS and CDR2 as SASEGT. V dropped 6 bases and J dropped 4 bases, with 19 bases sitting between them. The CDR3 is made up of 16 amino acids.

J is TRBJ2-1 and V is TRBV15; 9 bases are a match to TRBD2. J gave up 4 bases and V 0 bases, and 4 bases lay outside the gene matches. This CDR3 is 16 amino acids long. Germline values: CDR1 LNHNV, CDR2 YYDKDF (reference sequence). The CDR3 DNA follows: TGTGCCACCAGCAGAGATCTGACTAGCGGTTACAATGAGCAGTTCTTC. It codes for CATSRDLTSGYNEQFF.

The genes are TRBV18 and TRBJ1-2; possible D gene TRBD1, 6 bases. The V end lost 3 bases, the J end lost 3 bases, and 11 bases lay between the germline ends. Per germline, CDR1 KGHSH and CDR2 LQKENI. There are 14 residues in the CDR3. CDR3: CASSPAGQDYGYTF. For the CDR3, the DNA is TGTGCCAGCTCACCGGCGGGACAAGACTATGGCTACACCTTC.

This clonotype was picked up many times. This sequence joins TRBV12-3 or TRBV12-4 and TRBJ1-5; TRBD1 aligns across 9 bases. This CDR3 region has 15 residues. V shed 6 bases and J 6 bases; nucleotides not matched to a gene: 9. CDR3 DNA: TGTGCCAGCAGACCACAGGGGGCTGGCGGTCAGCCCCAGCATTTT. Amino acid sequence: CASRPQGAGGQPQHF.

A few counts support this clonotype. This chain joins TRBV9 and TRBJ2-3; TRBD1 matches 11 bases. The germline CDR1 and CDR2 sequences are SGDLS and YYNGEE. The ends lost 3 bases at V and 3 bases at J; junction bases unmatched: 15. The CDR3 contains 19 residues. The CDR3 sequence: CASSAGQGVVRSWTDTQYF. CDR3 bases: TGTGCCAGCAGCGCGGGACAGGGGGTAGTGAGATCTTGGACAGATACGCAGTATTTT.

This clonotype was seen only a few times. The chain uses TRBV9 and TRBJ2-1, with TRBD1 identical over 8 bases. Trimming took 3 bases from V and 6 from J; bases not matched to a gene: 2. The CDR3 is 13 amino acids. Germline V CDR1 and CDR2: SGDLS, YYNGEE. CDR3 loop: CASSETGANEQFF. The CDR3 region has the DNA TGTGCCAGCAGCGAGACAGGGGCCAATGAGCAGTTCTTC. Full variable domain (outside the CDR3, taken from reference TRBV9 and TRBJ2-1): DSGVTQTPKHLITATGQRVTLRCSPRSGDLSVYWYQQSLDQGLQFLIQYYNGEERAKGNILERFSAQQFPDLHSELNLSSLELGDSALYFCASSETGANEQFFGPGTRLTVL.

The genes are TRBV4-2 and TRBJ1-2; TRBD1 might be the D (5 bases). The V and J ends lost 0 bases and 4 bases respectively, with 15 bases between them. Germline V gene sequence: CDR1 LGHNA, CDR2 YNFKEQ. This CDR3 spans 16 amino acids. The CDR3 region is CASSQDELAGPYGYTF. In nucleotides, the CDR3 is TGTGCCAGCAGCCAAGACGAATTAGCAGGGCCCTATGGCTACACCTTC.